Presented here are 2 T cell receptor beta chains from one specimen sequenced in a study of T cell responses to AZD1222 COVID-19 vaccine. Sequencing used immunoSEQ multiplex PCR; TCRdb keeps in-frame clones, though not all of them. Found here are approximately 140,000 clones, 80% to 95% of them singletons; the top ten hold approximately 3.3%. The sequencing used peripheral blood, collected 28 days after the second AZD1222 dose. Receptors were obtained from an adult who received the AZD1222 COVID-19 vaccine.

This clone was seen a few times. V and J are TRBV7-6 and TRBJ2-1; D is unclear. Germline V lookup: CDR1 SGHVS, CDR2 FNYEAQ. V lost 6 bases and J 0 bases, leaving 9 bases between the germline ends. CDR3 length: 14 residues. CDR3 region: CASRTLSSYNEQFF. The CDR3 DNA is TGTGCCAGCAGGACGTTAAGCTCCTACAATGAGCAGTTCTTC.

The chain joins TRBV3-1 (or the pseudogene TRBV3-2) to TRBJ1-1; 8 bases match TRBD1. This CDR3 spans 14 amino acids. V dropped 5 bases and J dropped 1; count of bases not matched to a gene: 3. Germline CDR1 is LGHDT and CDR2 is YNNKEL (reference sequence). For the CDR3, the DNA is TGTGCCAGCAGCACGGACAGGGAGAACACTGAAGCTTTCTTT. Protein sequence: CASSTDRENTEAFF.